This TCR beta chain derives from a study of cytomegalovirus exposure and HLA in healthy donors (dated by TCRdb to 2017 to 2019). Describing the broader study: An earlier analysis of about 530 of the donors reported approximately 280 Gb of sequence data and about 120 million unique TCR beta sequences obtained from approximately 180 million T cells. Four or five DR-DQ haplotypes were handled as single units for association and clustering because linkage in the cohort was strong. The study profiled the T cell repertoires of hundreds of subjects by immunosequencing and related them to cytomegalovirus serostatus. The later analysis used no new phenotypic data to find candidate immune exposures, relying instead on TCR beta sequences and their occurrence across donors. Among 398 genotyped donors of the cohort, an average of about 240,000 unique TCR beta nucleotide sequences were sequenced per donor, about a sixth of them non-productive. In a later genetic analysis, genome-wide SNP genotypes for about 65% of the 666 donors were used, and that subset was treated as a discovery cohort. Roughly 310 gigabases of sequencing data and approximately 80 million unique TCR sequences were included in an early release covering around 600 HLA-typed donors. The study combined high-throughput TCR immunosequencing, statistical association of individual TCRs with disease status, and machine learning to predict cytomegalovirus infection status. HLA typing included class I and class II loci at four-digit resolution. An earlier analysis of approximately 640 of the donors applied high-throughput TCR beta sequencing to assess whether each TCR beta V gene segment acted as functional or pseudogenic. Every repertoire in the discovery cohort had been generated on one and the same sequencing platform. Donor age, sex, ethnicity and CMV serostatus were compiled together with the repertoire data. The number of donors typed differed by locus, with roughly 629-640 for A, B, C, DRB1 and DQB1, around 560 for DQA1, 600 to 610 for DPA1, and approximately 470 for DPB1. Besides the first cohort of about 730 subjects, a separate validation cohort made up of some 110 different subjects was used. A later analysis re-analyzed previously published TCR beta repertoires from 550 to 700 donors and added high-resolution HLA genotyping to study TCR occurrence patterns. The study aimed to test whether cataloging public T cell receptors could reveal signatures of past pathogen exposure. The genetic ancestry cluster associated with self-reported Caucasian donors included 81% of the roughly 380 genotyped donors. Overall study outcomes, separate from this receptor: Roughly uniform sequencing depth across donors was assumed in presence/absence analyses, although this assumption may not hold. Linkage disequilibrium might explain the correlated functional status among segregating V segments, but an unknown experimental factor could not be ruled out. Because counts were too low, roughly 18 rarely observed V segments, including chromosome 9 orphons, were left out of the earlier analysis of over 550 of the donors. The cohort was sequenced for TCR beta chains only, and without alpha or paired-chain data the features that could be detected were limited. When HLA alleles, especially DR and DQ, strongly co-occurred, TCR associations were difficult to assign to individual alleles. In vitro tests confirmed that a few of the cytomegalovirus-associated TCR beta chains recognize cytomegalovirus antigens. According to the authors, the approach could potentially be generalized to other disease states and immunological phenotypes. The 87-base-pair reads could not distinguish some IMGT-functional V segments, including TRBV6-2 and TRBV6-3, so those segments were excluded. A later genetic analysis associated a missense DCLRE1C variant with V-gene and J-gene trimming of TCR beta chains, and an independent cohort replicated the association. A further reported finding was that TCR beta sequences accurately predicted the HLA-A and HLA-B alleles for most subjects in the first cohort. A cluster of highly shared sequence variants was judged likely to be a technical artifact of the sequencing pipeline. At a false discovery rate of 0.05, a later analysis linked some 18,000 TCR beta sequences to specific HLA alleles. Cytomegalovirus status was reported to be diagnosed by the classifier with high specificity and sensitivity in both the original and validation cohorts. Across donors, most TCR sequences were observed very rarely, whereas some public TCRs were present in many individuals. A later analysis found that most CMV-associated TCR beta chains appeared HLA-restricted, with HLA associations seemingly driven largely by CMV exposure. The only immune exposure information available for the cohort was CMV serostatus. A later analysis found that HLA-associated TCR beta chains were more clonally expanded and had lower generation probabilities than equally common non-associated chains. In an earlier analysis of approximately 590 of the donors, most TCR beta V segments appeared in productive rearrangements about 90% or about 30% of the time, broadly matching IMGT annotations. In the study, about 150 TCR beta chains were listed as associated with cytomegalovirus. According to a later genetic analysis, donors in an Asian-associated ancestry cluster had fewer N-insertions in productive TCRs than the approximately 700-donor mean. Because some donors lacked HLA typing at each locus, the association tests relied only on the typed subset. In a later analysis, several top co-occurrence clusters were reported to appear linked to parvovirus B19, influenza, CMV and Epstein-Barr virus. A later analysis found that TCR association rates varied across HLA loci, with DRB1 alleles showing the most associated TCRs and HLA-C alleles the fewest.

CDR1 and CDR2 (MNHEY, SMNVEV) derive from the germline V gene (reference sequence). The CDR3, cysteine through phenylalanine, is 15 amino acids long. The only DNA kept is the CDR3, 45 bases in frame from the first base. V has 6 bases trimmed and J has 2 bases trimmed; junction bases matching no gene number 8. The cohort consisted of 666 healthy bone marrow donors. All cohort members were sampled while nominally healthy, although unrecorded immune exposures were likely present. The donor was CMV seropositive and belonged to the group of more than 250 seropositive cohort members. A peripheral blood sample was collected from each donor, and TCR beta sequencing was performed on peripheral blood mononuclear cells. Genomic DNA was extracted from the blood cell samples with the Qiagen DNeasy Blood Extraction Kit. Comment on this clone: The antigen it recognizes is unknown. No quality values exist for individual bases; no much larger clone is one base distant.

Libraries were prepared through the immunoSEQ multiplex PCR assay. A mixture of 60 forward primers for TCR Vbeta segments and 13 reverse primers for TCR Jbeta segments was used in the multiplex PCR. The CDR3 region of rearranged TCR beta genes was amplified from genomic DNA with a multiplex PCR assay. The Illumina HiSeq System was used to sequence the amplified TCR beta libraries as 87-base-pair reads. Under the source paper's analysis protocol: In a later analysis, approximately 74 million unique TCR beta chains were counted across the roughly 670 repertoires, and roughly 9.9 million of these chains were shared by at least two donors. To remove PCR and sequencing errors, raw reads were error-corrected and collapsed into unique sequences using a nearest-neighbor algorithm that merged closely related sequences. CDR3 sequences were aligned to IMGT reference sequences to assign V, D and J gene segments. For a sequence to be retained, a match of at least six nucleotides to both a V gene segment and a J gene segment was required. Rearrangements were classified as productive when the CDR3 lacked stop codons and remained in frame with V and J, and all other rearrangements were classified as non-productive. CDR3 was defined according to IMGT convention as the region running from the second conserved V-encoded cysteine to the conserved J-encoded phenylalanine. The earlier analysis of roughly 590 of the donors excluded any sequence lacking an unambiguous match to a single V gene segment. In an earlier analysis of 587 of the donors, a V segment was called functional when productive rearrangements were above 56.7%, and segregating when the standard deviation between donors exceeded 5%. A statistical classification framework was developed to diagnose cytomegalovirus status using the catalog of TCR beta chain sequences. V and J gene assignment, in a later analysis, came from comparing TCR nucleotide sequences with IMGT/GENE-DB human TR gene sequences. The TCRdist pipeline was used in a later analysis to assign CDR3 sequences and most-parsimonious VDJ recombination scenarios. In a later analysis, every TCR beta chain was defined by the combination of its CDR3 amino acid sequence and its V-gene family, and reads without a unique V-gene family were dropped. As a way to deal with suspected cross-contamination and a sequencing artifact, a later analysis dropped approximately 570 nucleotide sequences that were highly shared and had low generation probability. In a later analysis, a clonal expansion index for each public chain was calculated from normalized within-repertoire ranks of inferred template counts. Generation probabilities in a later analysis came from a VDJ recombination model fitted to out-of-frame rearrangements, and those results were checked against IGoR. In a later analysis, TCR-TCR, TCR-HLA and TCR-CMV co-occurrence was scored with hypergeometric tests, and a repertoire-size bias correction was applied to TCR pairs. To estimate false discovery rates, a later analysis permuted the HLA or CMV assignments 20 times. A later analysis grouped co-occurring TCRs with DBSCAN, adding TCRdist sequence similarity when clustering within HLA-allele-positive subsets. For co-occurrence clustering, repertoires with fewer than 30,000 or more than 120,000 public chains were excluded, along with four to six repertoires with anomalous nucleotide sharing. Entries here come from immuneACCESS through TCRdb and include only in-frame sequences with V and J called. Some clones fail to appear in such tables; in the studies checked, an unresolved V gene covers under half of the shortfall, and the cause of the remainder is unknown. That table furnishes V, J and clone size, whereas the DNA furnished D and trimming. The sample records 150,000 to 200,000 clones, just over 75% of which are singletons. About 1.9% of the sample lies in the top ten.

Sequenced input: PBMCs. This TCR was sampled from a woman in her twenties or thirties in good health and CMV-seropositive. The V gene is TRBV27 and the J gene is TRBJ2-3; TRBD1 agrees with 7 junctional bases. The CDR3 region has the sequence CASSPGQENTDTQYF. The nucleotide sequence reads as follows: TGTGCCAGCAGCCCAGGACAGGAAAACACAGATACGCAGTATTTT.